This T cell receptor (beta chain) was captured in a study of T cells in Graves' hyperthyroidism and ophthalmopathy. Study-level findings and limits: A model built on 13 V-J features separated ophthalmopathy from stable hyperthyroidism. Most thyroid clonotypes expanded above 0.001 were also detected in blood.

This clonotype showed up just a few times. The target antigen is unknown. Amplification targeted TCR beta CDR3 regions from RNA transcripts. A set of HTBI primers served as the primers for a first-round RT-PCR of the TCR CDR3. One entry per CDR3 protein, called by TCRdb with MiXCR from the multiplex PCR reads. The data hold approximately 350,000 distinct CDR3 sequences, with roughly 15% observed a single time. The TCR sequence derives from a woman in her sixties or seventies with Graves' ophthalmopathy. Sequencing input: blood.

CDR3 sequence reads: CASSQYDRGNQPQHF. The CDR3, as DNA: TGTGCCAGCAGCCAGTATGACAGGGGCAATCAGCCCCAGCATTTT. The chain couples TRBV4-2 to TRBJ1-5, with 7 bases fitting TRBD1. Germline V lookup: CDR1 LGHNA, CDR2 YNFKEQ. The CDR3 extends over 15 amino acids. The trim removed 3 bases at V and 2 bases at J, leaving 4 bases unmatched.